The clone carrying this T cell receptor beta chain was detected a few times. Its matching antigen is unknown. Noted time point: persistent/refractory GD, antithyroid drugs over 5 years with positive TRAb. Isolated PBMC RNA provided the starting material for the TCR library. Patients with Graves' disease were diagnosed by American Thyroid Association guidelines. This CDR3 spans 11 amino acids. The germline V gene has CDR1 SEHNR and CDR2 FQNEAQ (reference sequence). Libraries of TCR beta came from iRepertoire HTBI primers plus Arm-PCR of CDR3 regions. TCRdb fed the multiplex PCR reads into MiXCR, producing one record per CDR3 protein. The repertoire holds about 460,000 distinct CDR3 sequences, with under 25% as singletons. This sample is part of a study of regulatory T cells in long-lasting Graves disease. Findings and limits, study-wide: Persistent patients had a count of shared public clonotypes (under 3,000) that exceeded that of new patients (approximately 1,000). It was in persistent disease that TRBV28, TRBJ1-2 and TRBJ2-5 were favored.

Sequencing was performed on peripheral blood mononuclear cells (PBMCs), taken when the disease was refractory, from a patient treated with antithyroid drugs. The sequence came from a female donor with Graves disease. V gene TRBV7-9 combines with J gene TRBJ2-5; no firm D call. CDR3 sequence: CVGLVAETQYF. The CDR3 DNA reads TGTGTTGGATTAGTCGCAGAGACCCAGTACTTC.